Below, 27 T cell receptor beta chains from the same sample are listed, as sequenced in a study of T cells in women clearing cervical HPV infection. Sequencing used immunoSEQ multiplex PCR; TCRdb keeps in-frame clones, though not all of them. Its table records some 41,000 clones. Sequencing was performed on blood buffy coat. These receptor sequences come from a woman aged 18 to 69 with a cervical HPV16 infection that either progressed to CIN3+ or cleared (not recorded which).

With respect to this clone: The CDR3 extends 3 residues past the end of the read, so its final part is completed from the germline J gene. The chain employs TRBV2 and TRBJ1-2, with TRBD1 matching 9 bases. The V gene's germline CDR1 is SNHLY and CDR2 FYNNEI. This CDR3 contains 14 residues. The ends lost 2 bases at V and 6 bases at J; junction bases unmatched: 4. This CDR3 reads CASSEYTGGDGYTF. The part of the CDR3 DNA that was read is TGTGCCAGCAGTGAATACACAGGGGGCGATGGC. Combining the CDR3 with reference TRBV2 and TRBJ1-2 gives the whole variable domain EPEVTQTPSHQVTQMGQEVILRCVPISNHLYFYWYRQILGQKVEFLVSFYNNEISEKSEIFDDQFSVERPDGSNFTLKIRSTKLEDSAMYFCASSEYTGGDGYTFGSGTRLTVV.

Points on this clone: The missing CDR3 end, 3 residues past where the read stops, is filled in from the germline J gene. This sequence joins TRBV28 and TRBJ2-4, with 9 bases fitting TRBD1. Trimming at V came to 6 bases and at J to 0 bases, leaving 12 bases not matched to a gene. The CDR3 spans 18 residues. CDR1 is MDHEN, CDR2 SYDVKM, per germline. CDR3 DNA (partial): TGTGCCAGCAGCGGGGACAGGGAAGGGGGAATAGCCAAAAACATT. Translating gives CASSGDREGGIAKNI. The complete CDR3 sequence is CASSGDREGGIAKNIQYF.

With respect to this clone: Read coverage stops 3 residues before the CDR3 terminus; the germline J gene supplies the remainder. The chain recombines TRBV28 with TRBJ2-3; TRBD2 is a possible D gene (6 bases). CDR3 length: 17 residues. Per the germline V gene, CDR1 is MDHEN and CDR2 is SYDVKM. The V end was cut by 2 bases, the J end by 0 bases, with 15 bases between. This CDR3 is CASSLVPRGTSTDTQYF. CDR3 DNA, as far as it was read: TGTGCCAGCAGTTTAGTTCCCCGGGGGACTAGCACAGATACG.

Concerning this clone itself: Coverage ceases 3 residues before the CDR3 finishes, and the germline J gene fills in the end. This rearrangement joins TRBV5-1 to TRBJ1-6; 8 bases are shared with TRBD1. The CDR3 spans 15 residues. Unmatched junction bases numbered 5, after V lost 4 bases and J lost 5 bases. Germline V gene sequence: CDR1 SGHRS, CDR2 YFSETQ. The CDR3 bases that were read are TGCGCCAGCAGCATACGGACAGGGAATAATTCACCC. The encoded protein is CASSIRTGNNSP. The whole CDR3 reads CASSIRTGNNSPLHF.

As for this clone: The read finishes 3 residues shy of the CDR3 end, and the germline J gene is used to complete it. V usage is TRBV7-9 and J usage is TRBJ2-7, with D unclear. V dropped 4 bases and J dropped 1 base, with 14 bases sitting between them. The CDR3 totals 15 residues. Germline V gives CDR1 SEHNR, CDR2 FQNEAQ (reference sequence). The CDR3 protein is CASSSIRGKSYEQYF. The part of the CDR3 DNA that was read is TGTGCCAGCAGCTCCATTCGCGGCAAGTCCTACGAG.

The CDR3 sequence is CASSYGDNEQFF. CDR3 bases read: TGTGCCAGCAGCTACGGTGACAATGAG. The gene calls are TRBV7-6 and TRBJ2-1; D unresolved. The read gets to within 3 residues of the CDR3 end, and the germline J gene fills in the rest. Germline-derived CDR1 and CDR2 are SGHVS and FNYEAQ. Between the trimmed V and J ends, which lost 4 bases and 5 bases, there was a span of 6 bases. This CDR3 has 12 residues.

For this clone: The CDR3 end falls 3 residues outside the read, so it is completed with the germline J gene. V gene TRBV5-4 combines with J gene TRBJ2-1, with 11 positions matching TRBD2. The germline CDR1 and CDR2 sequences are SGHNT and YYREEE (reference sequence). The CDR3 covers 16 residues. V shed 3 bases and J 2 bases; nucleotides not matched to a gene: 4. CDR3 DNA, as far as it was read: TGTGCCAGCAGCTATATAGCGGGAGGGCCCTACAATGAG. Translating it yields CASSYIAGGPYNE. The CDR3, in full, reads CASSYIAGGPYNEQFF. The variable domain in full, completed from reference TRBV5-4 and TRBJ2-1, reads ETGVTQSPTHLIKTRGQQVTLRCSSQSGHNTVSWYQQALGQGPQFIFQYYREEENGRGNFPPRFSGLQFPNYSSELNVNALELDDSALYLCASSYIAGGPYNEQFFGPGTRLTVL.

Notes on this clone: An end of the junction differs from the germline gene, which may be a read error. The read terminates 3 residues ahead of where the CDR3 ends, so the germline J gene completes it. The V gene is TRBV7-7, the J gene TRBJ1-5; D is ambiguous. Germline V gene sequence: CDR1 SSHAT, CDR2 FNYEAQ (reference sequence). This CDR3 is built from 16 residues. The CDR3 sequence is CASSHTVHFSNQPQHF. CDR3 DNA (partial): TGTGCTAGCAGCCATACGGTCCATTTTAGCAATCAGCCC.

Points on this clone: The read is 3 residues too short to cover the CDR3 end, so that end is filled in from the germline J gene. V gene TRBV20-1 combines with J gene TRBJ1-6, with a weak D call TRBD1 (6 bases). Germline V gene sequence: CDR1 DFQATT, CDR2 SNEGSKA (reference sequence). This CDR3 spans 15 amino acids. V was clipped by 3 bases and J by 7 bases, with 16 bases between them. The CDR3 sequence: CSASSTGIVNSPLHF. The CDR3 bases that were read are TGCAGTGCTAGTAGCACAGGGATAGTCAATTCACCC.

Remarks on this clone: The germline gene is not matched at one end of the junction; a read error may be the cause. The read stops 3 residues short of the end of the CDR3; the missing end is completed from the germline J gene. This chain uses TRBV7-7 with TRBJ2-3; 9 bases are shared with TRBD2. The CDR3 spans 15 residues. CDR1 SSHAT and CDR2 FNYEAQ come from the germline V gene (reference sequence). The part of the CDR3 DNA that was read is TGTGCTAGCAGCCCAGCGGGGGGACCTACAGATACG. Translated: CASSPAGGPTDT. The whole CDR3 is CASSPAGGPTDTQYF.

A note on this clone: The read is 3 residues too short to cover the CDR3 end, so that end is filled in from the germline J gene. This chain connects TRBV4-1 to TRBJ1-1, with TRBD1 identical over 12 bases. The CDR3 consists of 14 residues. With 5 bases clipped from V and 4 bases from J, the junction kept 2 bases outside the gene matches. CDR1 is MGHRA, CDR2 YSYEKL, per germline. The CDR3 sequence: CASSGTGGGTEAFF. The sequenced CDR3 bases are TGCGCCAGCAGCGGGACAGGGGGCGGCACTGAA.

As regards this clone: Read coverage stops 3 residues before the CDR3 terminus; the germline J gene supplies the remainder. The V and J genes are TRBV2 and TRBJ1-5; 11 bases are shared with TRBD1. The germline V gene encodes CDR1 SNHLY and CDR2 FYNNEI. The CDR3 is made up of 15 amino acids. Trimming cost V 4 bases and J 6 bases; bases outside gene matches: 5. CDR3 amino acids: CASSVGTGGRQPQHF. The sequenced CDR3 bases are TGTGCCAGCAGTGTGGGGACAGGGGGTCGTCAGCCC.

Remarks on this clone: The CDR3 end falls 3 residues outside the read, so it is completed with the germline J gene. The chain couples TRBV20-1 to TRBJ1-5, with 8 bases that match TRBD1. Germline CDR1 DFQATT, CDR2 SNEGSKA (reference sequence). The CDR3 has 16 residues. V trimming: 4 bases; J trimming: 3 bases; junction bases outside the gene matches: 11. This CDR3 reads CSAMVGGQVINQPQHF. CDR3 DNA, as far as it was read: TGCAGTGCTATGGTGGGGGGACAGGTGATCAATCAGCCC.

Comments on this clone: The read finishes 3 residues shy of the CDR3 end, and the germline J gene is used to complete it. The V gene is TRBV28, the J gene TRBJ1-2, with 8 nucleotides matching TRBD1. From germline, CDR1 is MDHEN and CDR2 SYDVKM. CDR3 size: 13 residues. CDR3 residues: CASTGQGVRGYTF. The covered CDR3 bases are TGTGCCAGCACCGGACAGGGAGTCCGAGGC.

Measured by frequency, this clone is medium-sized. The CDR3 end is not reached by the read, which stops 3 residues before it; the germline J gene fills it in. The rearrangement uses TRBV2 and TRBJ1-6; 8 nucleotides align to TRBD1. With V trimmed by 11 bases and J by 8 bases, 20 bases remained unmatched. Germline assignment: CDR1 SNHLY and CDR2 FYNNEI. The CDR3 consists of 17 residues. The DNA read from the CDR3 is TGTGCCGGATTTAGGACAGGGAAGCATGCGGAGGATTCACCC. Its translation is CAGFRTGKHAEDSP. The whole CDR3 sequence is CAGFRTGKHAEDSPLHF.

The part of the CDR3 DNA that was read is TGTGCCAGCAGCTTAGAGGCCGCAAATTCCTACGAG. Its protein product is CASSLEAANSYE. The whole CDR3 protein reads CASSLEAANSYEQYF. The rearrangement uses TRBV11-2 and TRBJ2-7; D is unresolved. The read ends 3 residues shy of where the CDR3 ends; the end is completed using the germline J gene. CDR3 length: 15 residues. Trimming pared 0 bases from V and 1 base from J, leaving 10 bases between. The germline V gene has CDR1 SGHAT and CDR2 FQNNGV.

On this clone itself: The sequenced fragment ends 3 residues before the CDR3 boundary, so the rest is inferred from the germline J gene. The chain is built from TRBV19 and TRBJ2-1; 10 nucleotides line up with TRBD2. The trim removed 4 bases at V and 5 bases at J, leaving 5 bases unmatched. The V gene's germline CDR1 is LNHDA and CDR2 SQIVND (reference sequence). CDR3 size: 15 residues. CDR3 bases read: TGTGCCAGTAGTACCACTAGCGGGGCCAACAATGAG. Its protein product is CASSTTSGANNE. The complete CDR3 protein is CASSTTSGANNEQFF. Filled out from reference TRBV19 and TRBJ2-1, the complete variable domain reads DGGITQSPKYLFRKEGQNVTLSCEQNLNHDAMYWYRQDPGQGLRLIYYSQIVNDFQKGDIAEGYSVSREKKESFPLTVTSAQKNPTAFYLCASSTTSGANNEQFFGPGTRLTVL.

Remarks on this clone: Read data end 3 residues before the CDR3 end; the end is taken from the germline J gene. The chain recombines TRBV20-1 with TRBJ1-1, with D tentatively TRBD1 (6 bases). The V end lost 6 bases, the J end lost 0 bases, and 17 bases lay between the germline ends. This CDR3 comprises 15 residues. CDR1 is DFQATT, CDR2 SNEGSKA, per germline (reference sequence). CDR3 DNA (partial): TGCAGTGCGCCGCCCGGGGGGGCATTGAACACTGAA. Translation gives CSAPPGGALNTE. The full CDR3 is CSAPPGGALNTEAFF.

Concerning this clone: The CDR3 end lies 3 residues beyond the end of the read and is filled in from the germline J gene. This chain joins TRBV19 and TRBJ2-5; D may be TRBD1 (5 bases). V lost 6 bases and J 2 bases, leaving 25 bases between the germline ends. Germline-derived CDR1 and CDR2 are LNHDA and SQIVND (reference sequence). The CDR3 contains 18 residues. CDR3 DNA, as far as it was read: TGTGCCAGTAGCCCACCGACCGACAGAGGTTATTTTCAAGAGACC. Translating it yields CASSPPTDRGYFQET. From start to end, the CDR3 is CASSPPTDRGYFQETQYF.

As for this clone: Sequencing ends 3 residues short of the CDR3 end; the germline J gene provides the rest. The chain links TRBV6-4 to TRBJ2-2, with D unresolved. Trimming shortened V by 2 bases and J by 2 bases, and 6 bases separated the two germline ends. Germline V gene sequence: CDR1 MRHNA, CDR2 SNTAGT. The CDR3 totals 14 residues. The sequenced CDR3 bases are TGTGCCAGCAGTGACGGGCCTAACACCGGGGAG. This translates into CASSDGPNTGE. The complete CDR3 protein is CASSDGPNTGELFF.

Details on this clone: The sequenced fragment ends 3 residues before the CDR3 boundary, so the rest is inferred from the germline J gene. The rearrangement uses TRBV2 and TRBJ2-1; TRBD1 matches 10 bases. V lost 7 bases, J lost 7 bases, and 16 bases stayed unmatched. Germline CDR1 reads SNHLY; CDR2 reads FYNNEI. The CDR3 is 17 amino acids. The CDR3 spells CASTPETGGLVRNEQFF. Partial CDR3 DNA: TGTGCCAGCACCCCCGAGACAGGGGGCCTAGTTCGGAATGAG.

This chain's CDR3 is CASSLGQVITEAFF. CDR3 DNA (partial): TGCGCCAGCAGCTTGGGACAGGTTATAACTGAA. This chain links TRBV5-1 with TRBJ1-1; D perhaps matches TRBD1 (6 bases). From the germline J gene comes the end of the CDR3, since the read stops 3 residues before it. The V gene's germline CDR1 is SGHRS and CDR2 YFSETQ. This CDR3 has 14 residues. With 0 bases removed from V and 5 bases from J, the gap between germline ends came to 11 bases. The variable domain in full, with the rest retrieved from reference TRBV5-1 and TRBJ1-1, is KAGVTQTPRYLIKTRGQQVTLSCSPISGHRSVSWYQQTPGQGLQFLFEYFSETQRNKGNFPGRFSGRQFSNSRSEMNVSTLELGDSALYLCASSLGQVITEAFFGQGTRLTVV.

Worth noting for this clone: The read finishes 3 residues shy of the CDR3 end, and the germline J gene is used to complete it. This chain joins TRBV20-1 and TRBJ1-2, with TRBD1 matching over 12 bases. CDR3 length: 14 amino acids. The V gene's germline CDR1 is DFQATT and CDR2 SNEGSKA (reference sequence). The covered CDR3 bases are TGCAGTGCTCAAACCGGGACAGGGGGCGCGAGC. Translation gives CSAQTGTGGAS. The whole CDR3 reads CSAQTGTGGASYTF.

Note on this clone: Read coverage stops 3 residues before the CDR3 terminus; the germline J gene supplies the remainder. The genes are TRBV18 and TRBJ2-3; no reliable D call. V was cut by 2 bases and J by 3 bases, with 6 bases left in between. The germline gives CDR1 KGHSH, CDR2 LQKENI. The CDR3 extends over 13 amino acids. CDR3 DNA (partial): TGTGCCAGCTCACCATTGGCTACAGATACG. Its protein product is CASSPLATDT. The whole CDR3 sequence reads CASSPLATDTQYF.

Incomplete CDR3 DNA: TGTGCCAGCAGCCAAGAGTTCATCAGGGGGACGGGATGGGGC. Translated, it gives CASSQEFIRGTGWG. The whole CDR3 sequence is CASSQEFIRGTGWGYTF. The chain is built from TRBV4-2 and TRBJ1-2, with 7 bases fitting TRBD1. The sequence runs out 3 residues before the end of the CDR3; the remainder is reconstructed from the germline J gene. The CDR3 is 17 residues long. The germline gives CDR1 LGHNA, CDR2 YNFKEQ.

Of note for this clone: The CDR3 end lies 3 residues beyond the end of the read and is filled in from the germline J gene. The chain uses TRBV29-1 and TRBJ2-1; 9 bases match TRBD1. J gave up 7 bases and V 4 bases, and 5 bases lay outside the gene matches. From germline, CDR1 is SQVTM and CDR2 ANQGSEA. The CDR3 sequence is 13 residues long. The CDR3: CSVGDRARNEQFF. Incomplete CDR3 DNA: TGCAGCGTTGGGGACAGGGCTCGTAATGAG.

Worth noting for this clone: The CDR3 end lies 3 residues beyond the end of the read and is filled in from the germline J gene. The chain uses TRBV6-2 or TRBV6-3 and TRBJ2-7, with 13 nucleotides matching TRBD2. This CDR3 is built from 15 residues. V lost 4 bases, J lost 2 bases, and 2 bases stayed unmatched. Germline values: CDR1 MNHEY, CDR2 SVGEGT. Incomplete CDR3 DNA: TGTGCCAGCAGTTTAACTAGCGGGAGGGCCTACGAG. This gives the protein CASSLTSGRAYE. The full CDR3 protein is CASSLTSGRAYEQYF.